This TCR beta chain appears in the sequencing data of a study of blood T cell repertoires in COVID-19 (TCRdb year 2020). In the study overall: Collaborator samples came from the United States, Italy and Spain and covered acute and convalescent phases of COVID-19. The sample metadata nearly always contained a de-identified subject ID, COVID-19 status, age in years and sex. The dataset comprised deeply sampled blood TCRbeta repertoires from subjects exposed to, actively infected with, or recovered from COVID-19. The repertoires were made available in a free public database intended to serve as a resource for research on the immune response to SARS-CoV-2. The material from the prospective study consisted of cDNA or gDNA derived from T cells, B-cell-depleted T cells, or PBMCs. Samples were obtained from the ongoing ImmuneRACE study (first 160 participants) and from over 1,000 subjects provided by 6 global collaborators. Where HLA class I and class II types were available, the types were taken from metadata supplied by the sample provider, not from assay-based typing.

From a lookup of the germline V gene (reference sequence), CDR1 and CDR2 are LGHDT and YNNKEL. The CDR3 covers 14 residues, taking in both the cysteine and the phenylalanine. Only the CDR3 portion is preserved as DNA: 42 bases, with reading frame beginning at the first base. V lost 4 bases and J lost 3 bases, and the count of bases not matched to a germline gene is 5. The immunoSEQ Assay, a bias-controlled multiplex PCR, was used to amplify TCRbeta CDR3 regions from genomic DNA. From the authors' description of their analysis: The number of nucleated cells in each sample was estimated by amplification of reference gene primers within the assay. Sequence reads were collapsed and filtered to measure the absolute abundance of every unique TCRbeta CDR3 rearrangement. For each sample, productive Simpson clonality was calculated by taking the square root of Simpson's diversity index across productive rearrangements. TCRdb stores this immuneACCESS table with in-frame sequences only. Part of the clones is absent; in the studies checked, under half of the shortfall reflects unresolved V genes, and no reason is known for the rest. The DNA was the basis for D and trimming; V, J and clone size are from that table. Recorded for this sample are 300,000 to 350,000 clones; almost 90% of them occurred a single time. Jointly, the top ten make up 2.9% of the sample.

Comments on this clone: Its antigen specificity is not known. No clone much larger than this one lies a single base away; base qualities are absent.

One collaborating source in Seattle enrolled patients during active infection and followed them longitudinally through the course of disease. The collaborating institutions used their own protocols to collect whole blood in K2EDTA tubes. For TCRbeta analysis, collaborator samples were shipped as frozen whole blood, as isolated PBMCs, or as DNA extracted from either sample type. Study-level results and caveats: Clinical and demographic metadata were provided uncurated, with the amount varying by source and participant.

The receptor comes from a woman aged 25-40 years with COVID-19, enrolled during active disease. The V and J segments used are TRBV3-1 (or the pseudogene TRBV3-2) and TRBJ2-7, with TRBD2 identical over 8 junction bases. The sample consisted of peripheral blood. CDR3 protein: CASSPREGYYEQYF. The DNA sequence follows: TGTGCCAGCAGCCCCCGGGAGGGGTACTACGAGCAGTACTTC.